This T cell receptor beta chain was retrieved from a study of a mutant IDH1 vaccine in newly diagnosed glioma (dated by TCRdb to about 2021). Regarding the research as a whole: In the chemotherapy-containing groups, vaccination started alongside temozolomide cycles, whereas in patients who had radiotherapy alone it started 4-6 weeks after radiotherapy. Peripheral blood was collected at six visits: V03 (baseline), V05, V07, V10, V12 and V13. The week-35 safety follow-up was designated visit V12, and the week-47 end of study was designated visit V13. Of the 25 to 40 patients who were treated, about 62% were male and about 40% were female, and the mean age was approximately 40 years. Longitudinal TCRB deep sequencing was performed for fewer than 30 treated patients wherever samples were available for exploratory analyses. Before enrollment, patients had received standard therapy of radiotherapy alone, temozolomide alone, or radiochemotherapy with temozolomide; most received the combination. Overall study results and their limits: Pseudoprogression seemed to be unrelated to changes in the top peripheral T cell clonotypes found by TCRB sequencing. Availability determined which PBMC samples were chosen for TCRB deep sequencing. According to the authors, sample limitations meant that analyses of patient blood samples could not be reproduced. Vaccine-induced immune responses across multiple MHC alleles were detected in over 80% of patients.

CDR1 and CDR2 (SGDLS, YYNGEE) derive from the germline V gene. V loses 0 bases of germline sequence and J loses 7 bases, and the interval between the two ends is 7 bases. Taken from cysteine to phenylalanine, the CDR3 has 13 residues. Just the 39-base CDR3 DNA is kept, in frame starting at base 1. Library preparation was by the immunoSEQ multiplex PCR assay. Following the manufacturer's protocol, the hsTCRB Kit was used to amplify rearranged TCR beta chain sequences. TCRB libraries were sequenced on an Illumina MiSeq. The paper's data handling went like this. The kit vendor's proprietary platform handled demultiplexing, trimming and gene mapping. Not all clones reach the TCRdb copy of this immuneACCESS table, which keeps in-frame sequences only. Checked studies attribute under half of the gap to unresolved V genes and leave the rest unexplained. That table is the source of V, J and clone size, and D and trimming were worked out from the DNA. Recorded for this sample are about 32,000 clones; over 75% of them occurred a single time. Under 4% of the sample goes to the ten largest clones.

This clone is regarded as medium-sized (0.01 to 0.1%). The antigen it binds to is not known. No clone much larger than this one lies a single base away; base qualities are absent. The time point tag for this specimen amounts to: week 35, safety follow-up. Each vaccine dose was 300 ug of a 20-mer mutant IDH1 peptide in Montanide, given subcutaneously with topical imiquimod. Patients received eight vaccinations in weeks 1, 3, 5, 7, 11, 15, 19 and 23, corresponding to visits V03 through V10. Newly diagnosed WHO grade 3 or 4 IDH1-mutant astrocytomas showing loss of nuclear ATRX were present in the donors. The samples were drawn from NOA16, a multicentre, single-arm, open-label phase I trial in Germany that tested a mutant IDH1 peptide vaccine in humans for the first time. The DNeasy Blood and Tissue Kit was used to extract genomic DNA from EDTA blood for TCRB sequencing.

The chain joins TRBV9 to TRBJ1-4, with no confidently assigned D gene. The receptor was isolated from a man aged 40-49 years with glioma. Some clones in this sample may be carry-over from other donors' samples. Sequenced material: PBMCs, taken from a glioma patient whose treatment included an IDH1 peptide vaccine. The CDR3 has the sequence CASSVGTAEKLFF. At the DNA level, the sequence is TGTGCCAGCAGCGTAGGGACCGCTGAAAAACTGTTTTTT.